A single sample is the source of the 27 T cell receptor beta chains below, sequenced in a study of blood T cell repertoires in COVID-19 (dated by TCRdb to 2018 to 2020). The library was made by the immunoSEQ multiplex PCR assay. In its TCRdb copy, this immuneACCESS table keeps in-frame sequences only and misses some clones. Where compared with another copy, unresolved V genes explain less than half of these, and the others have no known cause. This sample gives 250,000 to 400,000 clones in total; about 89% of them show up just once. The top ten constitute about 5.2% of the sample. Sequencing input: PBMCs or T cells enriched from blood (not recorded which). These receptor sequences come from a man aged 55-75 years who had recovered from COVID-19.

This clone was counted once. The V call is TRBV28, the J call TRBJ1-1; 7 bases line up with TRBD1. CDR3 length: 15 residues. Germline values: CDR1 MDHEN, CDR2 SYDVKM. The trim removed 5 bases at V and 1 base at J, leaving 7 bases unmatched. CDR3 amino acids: CASSPRTGSNTEAFF. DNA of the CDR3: TGTGCCAGCAGTCCTCGGACAGGATCGAACACTGAAGCTTTCTTT.

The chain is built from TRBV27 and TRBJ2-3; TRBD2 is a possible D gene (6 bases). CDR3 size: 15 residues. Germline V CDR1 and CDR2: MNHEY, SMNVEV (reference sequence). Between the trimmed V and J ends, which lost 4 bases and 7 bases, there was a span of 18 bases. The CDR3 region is CASSSPGRDRNTQYF. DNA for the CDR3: TGTGCCAGCAGTTCCCCGGGGCGGGATCGGAATACGCAGTATTTT.

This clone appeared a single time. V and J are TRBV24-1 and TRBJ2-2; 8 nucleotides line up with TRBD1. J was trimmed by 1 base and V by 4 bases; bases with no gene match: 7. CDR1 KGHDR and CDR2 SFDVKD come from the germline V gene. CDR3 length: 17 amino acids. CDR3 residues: CATSDRPGTGNTGELFF. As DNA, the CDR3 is TGTGCCACCAGTGACCGTCCCGGGACAGGGAACACCGGGGAGCTGTTTTTT.

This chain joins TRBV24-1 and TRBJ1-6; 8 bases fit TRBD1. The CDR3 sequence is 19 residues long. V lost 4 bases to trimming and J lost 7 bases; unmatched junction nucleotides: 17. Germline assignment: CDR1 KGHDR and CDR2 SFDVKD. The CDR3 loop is CATSEPGTGTQPRNSPLHF. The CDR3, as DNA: TGTGCCACCAGTGAACCCGGGACAGGAACCCAGCCAAGGAATTCACCCCTCCACTTT.

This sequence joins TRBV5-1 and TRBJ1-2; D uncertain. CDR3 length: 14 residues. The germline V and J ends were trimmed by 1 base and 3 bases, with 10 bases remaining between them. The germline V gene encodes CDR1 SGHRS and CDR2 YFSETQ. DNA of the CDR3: TGCGCCAGCAGCTTGATTCCCGGGGACTATGGCTACACCTTC. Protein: CASSLIPGDYGYTF.

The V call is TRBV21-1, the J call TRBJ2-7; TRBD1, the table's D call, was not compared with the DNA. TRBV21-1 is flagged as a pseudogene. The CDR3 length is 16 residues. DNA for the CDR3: TGTGCCAGCAGCCGGGGTGGGGACATTTCAACCTACGAGCAGTACTTC. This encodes CASSRGGDISTYEQYF.

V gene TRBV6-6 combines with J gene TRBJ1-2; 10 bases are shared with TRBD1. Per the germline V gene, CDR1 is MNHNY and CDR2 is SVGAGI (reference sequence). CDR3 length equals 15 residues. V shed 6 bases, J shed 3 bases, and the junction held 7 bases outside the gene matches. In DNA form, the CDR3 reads TGTGCCAGCAGCTCGACAGGGGGCAGTGACTATGGCTACACCTTC. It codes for CASSSTGGSDYGYTF.

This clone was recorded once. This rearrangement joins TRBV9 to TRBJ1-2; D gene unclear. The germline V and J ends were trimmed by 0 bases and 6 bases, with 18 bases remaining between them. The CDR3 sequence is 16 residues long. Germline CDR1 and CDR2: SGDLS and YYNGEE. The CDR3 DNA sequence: TGTGCCAGCAGCGTAGGGCCCGCTGAGGGTCTAGATGGCTACACCTTC. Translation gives CASSVGPAEGLDGYTF.

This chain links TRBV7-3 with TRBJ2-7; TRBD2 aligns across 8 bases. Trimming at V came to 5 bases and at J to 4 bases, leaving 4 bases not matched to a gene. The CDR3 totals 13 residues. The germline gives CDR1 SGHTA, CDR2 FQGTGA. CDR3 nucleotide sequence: TGTGCCAGCAGCAACGGGGGGGCGTACGAGCAGTACTTC. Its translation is CASSNGGAYEQYF.

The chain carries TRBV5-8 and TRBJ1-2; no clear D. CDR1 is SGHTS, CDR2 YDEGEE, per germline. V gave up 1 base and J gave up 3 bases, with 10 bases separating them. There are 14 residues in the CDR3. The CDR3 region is CASSLRQAYYGYTF. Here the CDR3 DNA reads TGTGCCAGCAGCTTGAGGCAGGCCTACTATGGCTACACCTTC.

CDR3 coding DNA: TGTGCCAGCAGCCCTAGAATCGCCGAAGAGACCCAGTACTTC. It yields the protein CASSPRIAEETQYF. The chain links TRBV5-5 to TRBJ2-5; D call uncertain. Germline values: CDR1 SGHKS, CDR2 YYEKEE (reference sequence). This CDR3 contains 14 residues. V dropped 4 bases and J dropped 3 bases, with 13 bases sitting between them.

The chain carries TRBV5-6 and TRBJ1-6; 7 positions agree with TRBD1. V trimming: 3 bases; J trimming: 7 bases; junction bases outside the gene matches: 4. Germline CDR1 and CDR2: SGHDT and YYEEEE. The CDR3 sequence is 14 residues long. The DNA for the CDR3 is TGTGCCAGCAGCTGGGACAGACGGAATTCACCCCTCCACTTT. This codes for CASSWDRRNSPLHF.

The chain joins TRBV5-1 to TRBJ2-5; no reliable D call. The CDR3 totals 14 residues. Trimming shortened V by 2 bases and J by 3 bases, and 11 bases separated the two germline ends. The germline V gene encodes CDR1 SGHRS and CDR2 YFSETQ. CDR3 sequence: CASSFSLPKETQYF. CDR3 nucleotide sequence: TGCGCCAGCAGCTTTAGCCTCCCAAAAGAGACCCAGTACTTC.

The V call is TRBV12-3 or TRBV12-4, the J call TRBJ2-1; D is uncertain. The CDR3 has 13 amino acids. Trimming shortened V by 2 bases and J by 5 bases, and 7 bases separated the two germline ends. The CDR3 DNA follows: TGTGCCAGCAGTTTATGGTCTAACAATGAGCAGTTCTTC. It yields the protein CASSLWSNNEQFF.

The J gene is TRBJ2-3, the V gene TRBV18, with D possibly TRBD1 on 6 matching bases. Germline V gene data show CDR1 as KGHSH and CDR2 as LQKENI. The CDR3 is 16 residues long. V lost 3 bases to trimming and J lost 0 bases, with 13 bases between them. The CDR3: CASSPNPDSSTDTQYF. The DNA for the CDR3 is TGTGCCAGCTCACCTAACCCGGACAGTAGCACAGATACGCAGTATTTT. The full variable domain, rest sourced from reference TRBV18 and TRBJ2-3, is NAGVMQNPRHLVRRRGQEARLRCSPMKGHSHVYWYRQLPEEGLKFMVYLQKENIIDESGMPKERFSAEFPKEGPSILRIQQVVRGDSAAYFCASSPNPDSSTDTQYFGPGTRLTVL.

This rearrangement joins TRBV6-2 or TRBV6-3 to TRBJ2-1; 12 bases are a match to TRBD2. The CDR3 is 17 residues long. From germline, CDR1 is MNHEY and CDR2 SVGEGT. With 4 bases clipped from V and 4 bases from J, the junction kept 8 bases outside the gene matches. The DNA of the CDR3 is TGTGCCAGCAGTTCCGTGACTAGCGGGGGTTTTTACAATGAGCAGTTCTTC. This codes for CASSSVTSGGFYNEQFF.

CDR3 sequence reads: CASKASGSRETQYF. The CDR3 DNA reads as TGCGCCAGCAAGGCTAGCGGGAGTAGAGAGACCCAGTACTTC. The J gene is TRBJ2-5, the V gene TRBV5-1; 10 nucleotides agree with TRBD2. The V and J ends lost 6 bases and 4 bases, in that order; junction bases with no gene match: 6. This CDR3 contains 14 residues. The germline V gene has CDR1 SGHRS and CDR2 YFSETQ.

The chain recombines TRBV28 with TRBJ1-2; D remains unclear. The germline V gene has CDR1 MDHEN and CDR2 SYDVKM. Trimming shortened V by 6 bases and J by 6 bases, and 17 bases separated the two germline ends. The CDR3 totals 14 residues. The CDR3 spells CASRPSLGGHGYTF. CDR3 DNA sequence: TGTGCCAGCAGACCCTCCCTCGGAGGTCATGGCTACACCTTC.

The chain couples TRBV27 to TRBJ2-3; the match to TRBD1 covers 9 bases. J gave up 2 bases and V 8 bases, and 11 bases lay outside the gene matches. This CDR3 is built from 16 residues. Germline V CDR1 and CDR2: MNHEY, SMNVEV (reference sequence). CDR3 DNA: TGTGCCAGCGCCGGACAGGGGACGCGTTTCACAGATACGCAGTATTTT. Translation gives CASAGQGTRFTDTQYF.

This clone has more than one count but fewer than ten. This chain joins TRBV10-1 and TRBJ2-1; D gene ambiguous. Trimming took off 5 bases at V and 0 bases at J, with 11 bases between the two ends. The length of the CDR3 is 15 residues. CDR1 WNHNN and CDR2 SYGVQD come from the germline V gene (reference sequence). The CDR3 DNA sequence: TGCGCCAGCAGTACCGAGGCAGACTCCTACAATGAGCAGTTCTTC. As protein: CASSTEADSYNEQFF.

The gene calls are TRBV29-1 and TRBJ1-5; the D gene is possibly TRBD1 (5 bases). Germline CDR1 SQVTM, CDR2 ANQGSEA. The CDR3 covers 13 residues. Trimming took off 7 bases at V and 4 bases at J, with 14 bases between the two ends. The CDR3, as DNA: TGCAGCGCCAGACGGGGGGAAAATCAGCCCCAGCATTTT. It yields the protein CSARRGENQPQHF.

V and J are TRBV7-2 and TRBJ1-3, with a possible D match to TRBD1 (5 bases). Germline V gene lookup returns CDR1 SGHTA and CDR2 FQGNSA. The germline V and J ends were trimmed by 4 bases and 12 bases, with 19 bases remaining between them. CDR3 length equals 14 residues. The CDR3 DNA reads TGTGCCAGCAGCTCACTCGGGGCTTGGGAGGGCATATATTTT. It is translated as CASSSLGAWEGIYF.

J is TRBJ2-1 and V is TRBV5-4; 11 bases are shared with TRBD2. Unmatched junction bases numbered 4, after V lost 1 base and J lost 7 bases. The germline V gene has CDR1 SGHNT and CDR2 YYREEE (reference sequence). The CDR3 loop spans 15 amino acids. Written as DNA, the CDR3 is TGTGCCAGCAGCTTGCCGGCTAGCGGGAGGAATGAGCAGTTCTTC. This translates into CASSLPASGRNEQFF.

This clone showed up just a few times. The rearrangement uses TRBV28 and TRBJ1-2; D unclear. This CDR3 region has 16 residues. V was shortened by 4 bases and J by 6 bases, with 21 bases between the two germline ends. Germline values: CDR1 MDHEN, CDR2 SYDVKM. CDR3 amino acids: CASSSMNDMGRHGYTF. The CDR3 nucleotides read TGTGCCAGCAGTTCCATGAATGACATGGGGAGGCATGGCTACACCTTC.

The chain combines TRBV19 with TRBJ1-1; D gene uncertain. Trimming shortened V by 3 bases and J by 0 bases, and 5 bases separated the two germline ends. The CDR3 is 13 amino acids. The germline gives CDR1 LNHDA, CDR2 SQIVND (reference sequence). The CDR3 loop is CASSILVNTEAFF. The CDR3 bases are TGTGCCAGTAGTATTCTAGTGAACACTGAAGCTTTCTTT.

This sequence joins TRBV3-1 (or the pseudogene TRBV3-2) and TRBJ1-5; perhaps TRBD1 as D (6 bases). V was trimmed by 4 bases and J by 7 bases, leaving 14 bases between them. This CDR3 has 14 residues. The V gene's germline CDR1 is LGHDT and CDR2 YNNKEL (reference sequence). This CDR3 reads CASSPRGRGQPQHF. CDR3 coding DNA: TGTGCCAGCAGCCCCAGGGGTCGGGGACAGCCCCAGCATTTT.

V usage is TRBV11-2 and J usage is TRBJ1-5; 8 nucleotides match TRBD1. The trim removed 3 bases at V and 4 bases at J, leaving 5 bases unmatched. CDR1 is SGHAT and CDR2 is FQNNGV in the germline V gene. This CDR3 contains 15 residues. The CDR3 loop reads CASSLTQGANQPQHF. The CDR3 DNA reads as TGTGCCAGCAGCTTGACTCAGGGGGCAAATCAGCCCCAGCATTTT.